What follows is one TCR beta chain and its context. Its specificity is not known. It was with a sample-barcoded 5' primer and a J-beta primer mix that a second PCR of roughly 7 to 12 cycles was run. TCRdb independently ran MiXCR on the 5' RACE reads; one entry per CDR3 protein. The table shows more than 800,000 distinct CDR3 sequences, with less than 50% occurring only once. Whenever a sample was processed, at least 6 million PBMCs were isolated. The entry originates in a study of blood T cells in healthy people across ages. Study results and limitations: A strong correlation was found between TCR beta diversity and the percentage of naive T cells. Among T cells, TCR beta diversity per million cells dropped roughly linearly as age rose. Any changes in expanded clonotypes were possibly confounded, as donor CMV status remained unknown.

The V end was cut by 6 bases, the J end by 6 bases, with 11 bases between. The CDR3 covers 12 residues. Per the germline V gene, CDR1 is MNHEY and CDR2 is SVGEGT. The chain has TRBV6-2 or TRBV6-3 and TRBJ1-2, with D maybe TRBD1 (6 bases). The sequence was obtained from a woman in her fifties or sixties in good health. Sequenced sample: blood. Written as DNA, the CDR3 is TGTGCCAGCAGCACCTGGGGGCATGGCTACACCTTC. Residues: CASSTWGHGYTF.